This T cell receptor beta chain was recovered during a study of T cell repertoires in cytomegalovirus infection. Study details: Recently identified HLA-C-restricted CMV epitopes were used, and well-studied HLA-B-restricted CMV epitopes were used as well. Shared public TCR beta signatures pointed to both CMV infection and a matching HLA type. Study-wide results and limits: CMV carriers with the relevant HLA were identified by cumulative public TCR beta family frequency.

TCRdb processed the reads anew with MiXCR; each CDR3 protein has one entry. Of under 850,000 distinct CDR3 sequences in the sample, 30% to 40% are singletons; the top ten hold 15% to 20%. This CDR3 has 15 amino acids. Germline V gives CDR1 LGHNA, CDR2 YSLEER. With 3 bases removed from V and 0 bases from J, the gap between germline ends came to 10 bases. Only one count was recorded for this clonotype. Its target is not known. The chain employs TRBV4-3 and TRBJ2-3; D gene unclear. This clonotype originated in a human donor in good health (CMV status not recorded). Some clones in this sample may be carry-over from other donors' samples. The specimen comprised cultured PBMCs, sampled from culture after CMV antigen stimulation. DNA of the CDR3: TGCGCCAGCAGCCAGCAGTTAACTAGCACAGATACGCAGTATTTT. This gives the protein CASSQQLTSTDTQYF.